One and the same sample provided the 11 T cell receptor beta chains below, sequenced in a study of T-cell memory formation after mild COVID-19 (dated by TCRdb to 2020 to 2022). Receptors were amplified or captured by 5' RACE. The data were produced on an Illumina NovaSeq 6000. TCRdb handled the public reads itself, with Q25 trimming in fastp and clone calling in MiXCR, and kept productive beta chains. Rows are combined by CDR3 protein, so each entry shows the most common genes and DNA. The sample table lists 14,000 to 15,000 distinct CDR3 sequences, about 22% of them with a count of one. The ten largest clones capture 55% to 70% of the sample. Material for sequencing was PBMCs or a T cell subset sorted from them (not recorded which). All receptors derive from a man between 18 and 29 years old who had mild COVID-19 (a few samples of this study predate the infection). The sample titles of this study are shuffled in the database, so cell type and time point are left out; the donor was told from shared clones.

The chain is built from TRBV7-6 and TRBJ2-7; D not resolved. CDR1 and CDR2 (germline): SGHVS, FNYEAQ. V lost 2 bases, J lost 5 bases, and 13 bases lay in between. The CDR3 covers 14 residues. Here the CDR3 DNA reads TGTGCCAGCAGCTTAATGGGCCAAACCGACGAGCAGTACTTC. Translated: CASSLMGQTDEQYF. The variable domain in full, completed from reference TRBV7-6 and TRBJ2-7, reads GAGVSQSPRYKVTKRGQDVALRCDPISGHVSLYWYRQALGQGPEFLTYFNYEAQQDKSGLPNDRFSAERPEGSISTLTIQRTEQRDSAMYRCASSLMGQTDEQYFGPGTRLTVT.

This clonotype was seen repeatedly, ten times or more. The chain is built from TRBV20-1 and TRBJ2-7, with 7 nucleotides matching TRBD2. V lost 0 bases, J lost 4 bases, and 6 bases stayed unmatched. This CDR3 has 14 residues. Germline V gene sequence: CDR1 DFQATT, CDR2 SNEGSKA (reference sequence). The CDR3 reads CSARDPDSGYEQYF. The CDR3 DNA sequence: TGCAGTGCTAGAGATCCTGATAGCGGGTACGAGCAGTACTTC.

This clonotype was seen many times. V is TRBV3-1 and J is TRBJ1-1; TRBD1 might be the D (6 bases). Germline loops: CDR1 LGHDT, CDR2 YNNKEL (reference sequence). Trimming pared 1 base from V and 3 bases from J, leaving 12 bases between. This CDR3 comprises 15 residues. The CDR3 bases are TGTGCCAGCAGCCAAGGATGGTCAGGGGACACTGAAGCTTTCTTT. Protein product: CASSQGWSGDTEAFF.

This clonotype has at least ten counts. The rearrangement links TRBV4-1 to TRBJ1-1; 7 nucleotides agree with TRBD1. Trimming cost V 9 bases and J 3 bases; bases outside gene matches: 25. The CDR3 is 19 amino acids. Germline V gives CDR1 MGHRA, CDR2 YSYEKL. CDR3 nucleotides: TGCGCCAGTCAGTTTTGGCCCTCGGGAACAGGGGCGGACGACACTGAAGCTTTCTTT. It is translated as CASQFWPSGTGADDTEAFF.

In the case of this clonotype: The junction departs from germline at one end; a sequencing error may be responsible. The chain combines TRBV14 with TRBJ2-2, with D perhaps TRBD1 (5 bases). The CDR3 is 15 residues long. Germline CDR1 and CDR2: SGHDN and FVKESK. CDR3 DNA sequence: TGTGCCTGCAGCCAAGTTAGCAGGGAAACCGGGGAGCTGTTTTTT. Residues: CACSQVSRETGELFF.

The sample holds many counts of this clonotype. The chain combines TRBV7-8 with TRBJ2-7; D unclear. CDR3 size: 13 residues. Germline V gene sequence: CDR1 SGHVS, CDR2 FQNEAQ. Trimming took 3 bases from V and 6 from J, leaving 12 bases between them. The CDR3 region is CASSLLGLGEQYV. DNA of the CDR3: TGTGCCAGCAGCTTGCTGGGTCTCGGCGAGCAGTACGTC.

This clonotype was recorded many times. The chain couples TRBV6-2 or TRBV6-3 to TRBJ2-5, with D possibly being TRBD1 (7 bases). This CDR3 has 14 residues. The germline CDR1 and CDR2 sequences are MNHEY and SVGEGT. V was clipped by 7 bases and J by 5 bases, with 17 bases between them. In nucleotides, the CDR3 is TGTGCCAGCACCAGGAGGGGGCTGAGCGAGACCCAGTACTTC. It encodes CASTRRGLSETQYF.

CDR3 protein: CASRGQGDHYQPQHF. DNA of the CDR3: TGTGCCAGCAGGGGACAGGGGGACCATTATCAGCCCCAGCATTTT. V usage is TRBV6-5 and J usage is TRBJ1-5; 11 bases agree with TRBD1. CDR1 and CDR2 from the germline V gene are MNHEY and SVGAGI. With 6 bases clipped from V and 5 bases from J, the junction kept 6 bases outside the gene matches. The CDR3 has 15 amino acids.

The chain links TRBV5-1 to TRBJ1-1; D is unresolved. The CDR3 contains 14 residues. Trimming removed 7 bases at V and 4 bases at J, with 17 bases between. Per germline, CDR1 SGHRS and CDR2 YFSETQ. This CDR3 reads CASSRTRVGTEAFF. The CDR3 bases are TGCGCCAGCTCCCGGACCCGGGTCGGCACTGAAGCTTTCTTT.

This clonotype has a count of ten or more. The J gene is TRBJ2-3, the V gene TRBV5-1, with 7 bases aligning to TRBD1. Germline CDR1 SGHRS, CDR2 YFSETQ. J was trimmed by 2 bases and V by 4 bases; bases with no gene match: 7. The CDR3 spans 15 residues. The CDR3: CASSRRTGLTDTQYF. The CDR3 DNA follows: TGCGCCAGCAGCCGCCGGACAGGACTCACAGATACGCAGTATTTT.

This clonotype was detected ten times or more. The CDR3 region is CASSSRLAGVTGELFF. CDR3 nucleotides: TGTGCCAGCAGCTCCCGCTTAGCGGGGGTCACCGGGGAGCTGTTTTTT. V is TRBV13 and J is TRBJ2-2; 9 positions agree with TRBD2. This CDR3 is 16 amino acids long. Losses at the gene ends were 4 bases for V and 4 bases for J; bases not matched to a gene: 7. Germline CDR1 reads PRHDT; CDR2 reads FYEKMQ (reference sequence).